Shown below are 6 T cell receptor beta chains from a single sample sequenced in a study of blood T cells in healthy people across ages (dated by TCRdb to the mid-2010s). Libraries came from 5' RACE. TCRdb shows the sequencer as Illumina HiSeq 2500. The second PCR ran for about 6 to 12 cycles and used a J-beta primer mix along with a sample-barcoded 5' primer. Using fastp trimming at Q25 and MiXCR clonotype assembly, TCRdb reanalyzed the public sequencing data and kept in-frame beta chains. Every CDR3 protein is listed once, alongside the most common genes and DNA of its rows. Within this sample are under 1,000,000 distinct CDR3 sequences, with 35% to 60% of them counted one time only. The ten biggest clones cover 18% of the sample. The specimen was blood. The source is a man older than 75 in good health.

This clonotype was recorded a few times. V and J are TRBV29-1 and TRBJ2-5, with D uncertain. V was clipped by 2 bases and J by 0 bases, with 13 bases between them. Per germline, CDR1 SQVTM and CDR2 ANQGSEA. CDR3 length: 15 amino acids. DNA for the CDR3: TGCAGCGTTGAAAAAGCCGGCCAGTACCAAGAGACCCAGTACTTC. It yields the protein CSVEKAGQYQETQYF.

CDR3 in amino acids: CASSFFLNTEAFF. The CDR3 region has the DNA TGCGCCAGCAGCTTTTTTTTGAACACTGAAGCTTTCTTT. The gene calls are TRBV5-1 and TRBJ1-1, with D uncertain. Per the germline V gene, CDR1 is SGHRS and CDR2 is YFSETQ. V was cut by 2 bases and J by 0 bases, with 5 bases left in between. This CDR3 has 13 amino acids.

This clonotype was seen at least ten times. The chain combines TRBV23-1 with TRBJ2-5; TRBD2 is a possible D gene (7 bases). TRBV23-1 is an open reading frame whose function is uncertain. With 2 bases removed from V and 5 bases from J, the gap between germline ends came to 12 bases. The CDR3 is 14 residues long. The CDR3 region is CASSQIEGGETQYF. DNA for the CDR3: TGCGCCAGCAGTCAAATAGAGGGGGGGGAGACCCAGTACTTC.

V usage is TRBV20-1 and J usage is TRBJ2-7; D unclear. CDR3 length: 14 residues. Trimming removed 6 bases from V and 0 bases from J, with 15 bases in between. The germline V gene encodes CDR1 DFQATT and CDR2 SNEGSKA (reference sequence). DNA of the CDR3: TGCAGTGCAGAGCAGGCGTCCCCCTCCTACGAGCAGTACTTC. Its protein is CSAEQASPSYEQYF.

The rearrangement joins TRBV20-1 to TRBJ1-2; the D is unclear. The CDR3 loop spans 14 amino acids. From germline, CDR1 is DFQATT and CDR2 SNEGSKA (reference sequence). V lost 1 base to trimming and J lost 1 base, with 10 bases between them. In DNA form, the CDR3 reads TGCAGTGCTAGAGTGGACCGGATTAACTATGGCTACACCTTC. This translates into CSARVDRINYGYTF.

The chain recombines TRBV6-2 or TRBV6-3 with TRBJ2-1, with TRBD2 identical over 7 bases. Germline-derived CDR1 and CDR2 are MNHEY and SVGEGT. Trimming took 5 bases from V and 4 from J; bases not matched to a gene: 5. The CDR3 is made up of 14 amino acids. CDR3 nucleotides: TGTGCCAGCAGTGGTATAGCGGGTTACAATGAGCAGTTCTTC. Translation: CASSGIAGYNEQFF.